This T cell receptor (beta chain) is from a study of T cells in Graves' hyperthyroidism and ophthalmopathy. Study findings and constraints: The blood repertoire included most of the expanded thyroid clonotypes above 0.001.

The study excluded patients with uncontrolled infection, other autoimmune disease, pregnancy or lactation. Germline assignment: CDR1 LNHDA and CDR2 SQIVND (reference sequence). V lost 5 bases, J lost 4 bases, and 8 bases stayed unmatched. The CDR3 loop spans 15 amino acids. RNA transcripts were the template for amplifying TCR beta CDR3 regions. The HTBI primer set served for first-round RT-PCR of the TCR CDR3. Each CDR3 protein is one row after TCRdb ran MiXCR on the multiplex PCR reads. The sample lists a few hundred thousand distinct CDR3 sequences; about 13% were seen once. With regard to this clonotype: Antigen unknown.

Specimen: blood. The chain links TRBV19 to TRBJ2-7; 10 bases fit TRBD1. This clonotype originated in a woman aged 40 to 49 with Graves' ophthalmopathy. This CDR3 reads CASSHPGQGQYEQYF. In DNA, the CDR3 is TGTGCCAGTAGTCACCCGGGACAGGGGCAGTACGAGCAGTACTTC.